This T cell receptor beta chain emerged from a study of CD8 T cells in Susac syndrome. Trimming took 4 bases from V and 2 from J; bases not matched to a gene: 3. There are 15 residues in the CDR3. Germline V gives CDR1 SNHLY, CDR2 FYNNEI. Random hexamers primed reverse transcription of roughly 0.5 to 1 ug RNA. TCRdb used MiXCR to reprocess the immunoSEQ multiplex PCR reads, holding one entry per CDR3 protein. This sample has approximately 120,000 distinct CDR3 sequences, with 90% to 96% found just once. The J gene is TRBJ2-3, the V gene TRBV2; TRBD2 matches at 10 bases. The clonotype comes from a human donor in good health. The sample taken for sequencing was CD4+ T cells from PBMCs. DNA of the CDR3: TGTGCCAGCAGTGTTACTAGCGGGGTCACAGATACGCAGTATTTT. Translating it yields CASSVTSGVTDTQYF. The whole variable domain, remainder taken from reference TRBV2 and TRBJ2-3, is EPEVTQTPSHQVTQMGQEVILRCVPISNHLYFYWYRQILGQKVEFLVSFYNNEISEKSEIFDDQFSVERPDGSNFTLKIRSTKLEDSAMYFCASSVTSGVTDTQYFGPGTRLTVL.